This entry lists 27 T cell receptor beta chains sequenced from one sample in a study of T cells in Graves' hyperthyroidism and ophthalmopathy. Amplified TCR beta CDR3 regions derived from RNA transcripts. The HTBI primer set drove a first-round RT-PCR of the TCR CDR3. TCRdb called the multiplex PCR reads again in MiXCR, with one record for every CDR3 protein. The sample includes roughly 570,000 distinct CDR3 sequences, approximately 44% seen only once; the top ten take more than 7.5%. The sequencing input was peripheral blood or thyroid tissue (not recorded which). The receptors here all came from a young woman with Graves' hyperthyroidism.

The chain has TRBV20-1 and TRBJ1-6; perhaps TRBD1 as D (6 bases). Trimming took 3 bases from V and 9 from J, leaving 24 bases between them. This CDR3 comprises 17 residues. Germline V lookup: CDR1 DFQATT, CDR2 SNEGSKA (reference sequence). The CDR3 reads CSASGLVLSRGGSPLHF. CDR3 nucleotides: TGCAGTGCTAGTGGTTTGGTACTCTCCAGGGGTGGTTCACCCCTCCACTTT.

The gene calls are TRBV12-3 or TRBV12-4 and TRBJ2-1; D not resolved. The CDR3 contains 13 residues. The V gene lost 5 bases and the J gene lost 8 bases, with 13 bases spanning the gap. This CDR3 reads CASSPGRGYEQFF. Here the CDR3 DNA reads TGTGCCAGCAGTCCCGGACGAGGCTATGAGCAGTTCTTC.

The chain is built from TRBV7-9 and TRBJ2-7; D gene uncertain. The J call may not be correct, given that the DNA end is closer to TRBJ2-1. The CDR3 spans 13 residues. CDR1 and CDR2 (germline): SEHNR, FQNEAQ (reference sequence). CDR3 protein: CASLDVSYNEQFF. In nucleotides, the CDR3 is TGTGCCAGCTTGGACGTCTCCTACAATGAGCAGTTCTTC.

The chain has TRBV12-3 or TRBV12-4 and TRBJ2-3; D may match TRBD1 or TRBD2 (6 bases each). The CDR3 is made up of 12 amino acids. V was shortened by 7 bases and J by 5 bases, with 10 bases between the two germline ends. The CDR3 sequence is CASTEGGDTQYF. DNA of the CDR3: TGTGCCAGCACCGAGGGGGGAGATACGCAGTATTTT.

This clonotype was picked up many times. One end of the junction is discordant with germline, which a read error may explain. CDR3: CSARGASRLAGGPTDTQYF. The CDR3, as DNA: TGCAGTGCAAGAGGAGCCAGTCGTCTAGCGGGAGGCCCCACAGATACGCAGTATTTT. V and J are TRBV20-1 and TRBJ2-3, with 11 positions matching TRBD2. The germline gives CDR1 DFQATT, CDR2 SNEGSKA (reference sequence). CDR3 length: 19 residues.

The chain uses TRBV7-3 and TRBJ2-5, with D perhaps matching TRBD2 (7 bases). Trimming removed 5 bases at V and 4 bases at J, with 14 bases between. CDR3 length: 14 residues. Germline V gene sequence: CDR1 SGHTA, CDR2 FQGTGA. The CDR3 loop reads CASSEGGGGETQYF. In DNA, the CDR3 is TGTGCCAGCAGCGAGGGAGGGGGGGGAGAGACCCAGTACTTC.

This clonotype has a count of ten or more. The CDR3 sequence: CSARRFAVAYSNQPQHF. The CDR3 DNA reads as TGCAGTGCCCGAAGGTTCGCAGTCGCCTATAGCAATCAGCCCCAGCATTTT. V is TRBV20-1 and J is TRBJ1-5; no clear D gene. In germline, CDR1 is DFQATT, CDR2 SNEGSKA (reference sequence). CDR3 length: 17 amino acids. The V end lost 6 bases, the J end lost 0 bases, and 21 bases lay between the germline ends.

CDR3 loop: CSDRGETQYF. CDR3 bases: TGCAGCGACAGGGGAGAGACCCAGTACTTC. The chain has TRBV29-1 and TRBJ2-5; 7 bases map to TRBD1. The J segment lost 4 bases and the V segment lost 7 bases, leaving 0 bases of the junction unmatched. The CDR3 spans 10 residues. The V gene's germline CDR1 is SQVTM and CDR2 ANQGSEA.

This clonotype has only one observation. J is TRBJ1-5 and V is TRBV5-1; D is possibly TRBD1 (5 bases). The J call may be faulty, since TRBJ1-3 better matches the DNA end. The germline V gene has CDR1 SGHRS and CDR2 YFSETQ. This CDR3 is built from 14 residues. For the CDR3, the DNA is TGCGCCAGCCGCGTTGACAGTGCTGGAAACACCATATATTTT. As protein: CASRVDSAGNTIYF.

Details on this clonotype: One end of the junction is discordant with germline, which a read error may explain. The V and J genes are TRBV7-9 and TRBJ1-5; 7 positions agree with TRBD1. The germline V gene encodes CDR1 SEHNR and CDR2 FQNEAQ (reference sequence). The CDR3 length is 14 residues. As DNA, the CDR3 is TGTGCCAGCAAAGGGGACAGTGCCAATCAGCCCCGGCATTTT. Amino acids: CASKGDSANQPRHF.

This clonotype was picked up many times. The gene calls are TRBV5-1 and TRBJ1-3; no clear D. The CDR3 consists of 12 residues. In germline, CDR1 is SGHRS, CDR2 YFSETQ. V lost 0 bases, J lost 7 bases, and 5 bases lay in between. CDR3 amino acids: CASSLEGNTIYF. In DNA, the CDR3 is TGCGCCAGCAGCTTGGAAGGGAACACCATATATTTT.

The sample holds many counts of this clonotype. V and J are TRBV24-1 and TRBJ2-5, with 13 positions matching TRBD2. Trimming cost V 5 bases and J 0 bases; bases outside gene matches: 8. This CDR3 comprises 18 residues. CDR1 is KGHDR, CDR2 SFDVKD, per germline. The CDR3 DNA sequence: TGTGCCACCAGTGGACCCACTAGCGGGAGGGGATACCAAGAGACCCAGTACTTC. This sequence encodes CATSGPTSGRGYQETQYF.

This clonotype was recorded at least ten times. This rearrangement joins TRBV7-6 to TRBJ1-2; D is unresolved. Trimming shortened V by 1 base and J by 1 base, and 7 bases separated the two germline ends. The CDR3 is made up of 14 amino acids. In germline, CDR1 is SGHVS, CDR2 FNYEAQ. Here the CDR3 DNA reads TGTGCCAGCAGCTTAGGGACCGATAACTATGGCTACACCTTC. It translates to CASSLGTDNYGYTF.

The V call is TRBV24-1, the J call TRBJ2-1, with 13 bases matching TRBD2. Germline loops: CDR1 KGHDR, CDR2 SFDVKD. After removal of 4 bases from V and 0 bases from J, the junction contained 2 bases not matched to a gene. The CDR3 consists of 17 residues. The CDR3 region is CATSERTSGSSYNEQFF. In nucleotides, the CDR3 is TGTGCCACCAGTGAGCGGACTAGCGGGAGCTCCTACAATGAGCAGTTCTTC.

This clonotype came up many times. A junction boundary mismatches the germline segment, possibly from a read error. The chain is built from TRBV5-1 and TRBJ1-1, with TRBD1 identical over 7 bases. The germline CDR1 and CDR2 sequences are SGHRS and YFSETQ. The CDR3 loop spans 14 amino acids. The CDR3 DNA reads as TGCGCCAGCAGCTCCCGACAGGGAAACACTGAAGTTTTCTTT. Translated, it gives CASSSRQGNTEVFF.

The chain uses TRBV7-3 and TRBJ1-6; 8 bases map to TRBD1. From germline, CDR1 is SGHTA and CDR2 FQGTGA. The CDR3 is 13 residues long. Trimming removed 5 bases from V and 12 bases from J; junction bases left unmatched: 6. The CDR3 is CASSPGGQGPLHF. CDR3 coding DNA: TGTGCCAGCAGCCCAGGAGGACAGGGACCCCTCCACTTT. The full variable domain, with the rest looked up from reference TRBV7-3 and TRBJ1-6, is GAGVSQTPSNKVTEKGKYVELRCDPISGHTALYWYRQSLGQGPEFLIYFQGTGAADDSGLPNDRFFAVRPEGSVSTLKIQRTERGDSAVYLCASSPGGQGPLHFGNGTRLTVT.

Comment on this clonotype: This is likely a read error, given that the CDR3 carries no conserved phenylalanine or tryptophan at its end. The J gene is TRBJ2-2, the V gene TRBV7-3; 10 positions agree with TRBD2. The CDR3 totals 17 residues. Germline V gene sequence: CDR1 SGHTA, CDR2 FQGTGA. V lost 1 base to trimming and J lost 4 bases; unmatched junction nucleotides: 6. The chain's CDR3 is CASSLIAGGGGTGELFS. CDR3 sequence (DNA): TGTGCCAGCAGCTTAATAGCGGGAGGAGGGGGCACCGGGGAGCTGTTTTCT.

This clonotype showed up many times. V gene TRBV12-3 or TRBV12-4 combines with J gene TRBJ1-2; 8 bases fit TRBD1. This CDR3 is 14 amino acids long. With 6 bases clipped from V and 3 bases from J, the junction kept 6 bases outside the gene matches. Here the CDR3 reads CASSLQGEDYGYTF. The CDR3 DNA follows: TGTGCCAGCAGCCTACAGGGGGAGGACTATGGCTACACCTTC.

Comment on this clonotype: The conserved final phenylalanine or tryptophan is absent from the CDR3, which likely points to a read error. It is unclear where the CDR3 begins or ends on the DNA, so no DNA is shown, and the CDR3 is as TCRdb lists it. The chain recombines TRBV7-9 with TRBJ1-6. From its first to its last residue, the CDR3 has 8 amino acids. Germline V gene sequence: CDR1 SEHNR, CDR2 FQNEAQ (reference sequence). The chain's CDR3 is CASSLAEL.

At least ten counts were recorded for this clonotype. The chain has TRBV20-1 and TRBJ2-7; weak D call: TRBD2 (5 bases). Trimming shortened V by 0 bases and J by 0 bases, and 15 bases separated the two germline ends. Germline V gene data show CDR1 as DFQATT and CDR2 as SNEGSKA (reference sequence). The CDR3 length is 16 residues. CDR3 sequence (DNA): TGCAGTGCTAGAGAAAACGGAGGAGCTCACTCCTACGAGCAGTACTTC. Its translation is CSARENGGAHSYEQYF.

This rearrangement joins TRBV12-5 to TRBJ1-2; 7 nucleotides agree with TRBD1. V shed 7 bases and J 5 bases; nucleotides not matched to a gene: 13. CDR3 length: 15 amino acids. CDR1 LGHNT and CDR2 FRNRAP come from the germline V gene. Here the CDR3 DNA reads TGTGCTAGTGCCTCCTACAGGGACAGATTTTATGGCTACACCTTC. Translated: CASASYRDRFYGYTF.

This clonotype was seen at least ten times. V and J are TRBV24-1 and TRBJ1-2, with no clear D. Germline V gene lookup returns CDR1 KGHDR and CDR2 SFDVKD. The germline V and J ends were trimmed by 2 bases and 0 bases, with 9 bases remaining between them. CDR3 length: 15 residues. The CDR3 protein is CATSDSRGPNYGYTF. CDR3 coding DNA: TGTGCCACCAGTGATTCCAGAGGTCCTAACTATGGCTACACCTTC.

In its sample, this clonotype was seen a few times. With a much larger clone just one base away, this may be a read error. This chain links TRBV20-1 with TRBJ2-5; no definite D call. Germline values: CDR1 DFQATT, CDR2 SNEGSKA (reference sequence). This CDR3 region has 15 residues. V was pared by 1 base and J by 7 bases, with 19 bases between. CDR3 sequence (DNA): TGCAGTGCTAGAGGGGCAGCGATGCACCCCGGGACCCAGTACTTC. Translation gives CSARGAAMHPGTQYF.

Note on this clonotype: Since a much larger clone is just one base distant, this may be a read error. V and J are TRBV12-3 or TRBV12-4 and TRBJ2-2, with TRBD2 matching over 13 bases. The junction had 6 bases not matched to a gene; V was cut back by 5 bases and J by 9 bases. The CDR3 spans 15 residues. DNA for the CDR3: TGTGCCAGCAGTCCCGGGACTAGCGGGACCAGGGAGCTGTTTTTT. Translating it yields CASSPGTSGTRELFF.

This clonotype has a count of ten or more. Here the CDR3 DNA reads TGCGCCAGCAGCACGGCCGGGACAGAGAACACTGAAGCTTTCTTT. Translating it yields CASSTAGTENTEAFF. This chain connects TRBV5-1 to TRBJ1-1; 7 bases match TRBD1. The length of the CDR3 is 15 residues. CDR1 is SGHRS, CDR2 YFSETQ, per germline. The ends lost 4 bases at V and 1 base at J; junction bases unmatched: 7.

The CDR3 sequence is CASSLSRESEAQYF. The CDR3 bases are TGTGCCAGCAGCTTATCGCGGGAGTCCGAGGCCCAGTACTTC. The chain combines TRBV7-8 with TRBJ2-5; 7 bases agree with TRBD2. The length of the CDR3 is 14 residues. From germline, CDR1 is SGHVS and CDR2 FQNEAQ. The junction had 9 bases not matched to a gene; V was cut back by 2 bases and J by 9 bases.

V gene TRBV19 combines with J gene TRBJ1-2; D gene uncertain. The CDR3 loop spans 14 amino acids. Germline-derived CDR1 and CDR2 are LNHDA and SQIVND (reference sequence). The germline V and J ends were trimmed by 4 bases and 5 bases, with 14 bases remaining between them. In nucleotides, the CDR3 is TGTGCCAGTAGTACCAGCGTCCCCGGGTATGGCTACACCTTC. Protein: CASSTSVPGYGYTF.